A selection of T cell receptor beta chains follows, all from one sample in a study of T cells in Graves' hyperthyroidism and ophthalmopathy. TCRdb re-derived calls from the multiplex PCR reads in MiXCR, one entry per CDR3 protein. The sample contains fewer than 250,000 distinct CDR3 sequences, roughly 15% of which appear only once. Sequencing input: blood. Source of these receptors: a young woman with Graves' ophthalmopathy. Each CDR3 is given with its conserved first and last residue. A D gene is named only where the DNA matches it firmly. Not all rows give a size; the values are once, few, many and, for expanded clones, a class.

TRBJ2-1	TRBD2	TRBV7-9	.	TGTGCCAGCAGCTTAGCTAGGACTAGCGGGGGGTACAATGAGCAGTTCTTC	CASSLARTSGGYNEQFF
TRBJ1-5	TRBD1	TRBV6-1	many	TGTGCCAGCAGGGCCTCCCCTTCGGACAGGAGTAATCAGCCCCAGCATTTT	CASRASPSDRSNQPQHF
TRBJ1-1	.	TRBV7-3	many	TGTGCCAGCAGCTTAGATGCGGGGACTGAAGCTTTCTTT	CASSLDAGTEAFF
TRBJ1-4	.	TRBV7-3	many	TGTGCCAGCAGACTGGGGAATGAAAAACTGTTTTTT	CASRLGNEKLFF
TRBJ2-1	.	TRBV28	many	TGTGCCAGCAGTTTACGGCAGGGGCCCTACAATGAGCAGTTCTTC	CASSLRQGPYNEQFF
TRBJ2-4	TRBD1	TRBV19	.	TGTGCCAGTAGTATAGGGGACAGCAACATTCAGTACTTC	CASSIGDSNIQYF
TRBJ2-2	.	TRBV18	many	TGTGCCAGCTCTCCAGGGATGAACACCGGGGAGCTGTTTTTT	CASSPGMNTGELFF
TRBJ2-1	.	TRBV6-1	many	TGTGCCAGCAGTAAGACTAGTTCTTCCGATTATGAGCAGTTCTTC	CASSKTSSSDYEQFF
TRBJ2-5	TRBD2	TRBV2	.	TGTGCCAGCAGGGGGACTAGCGGGAGTCGAGAGACCCAGTACTTC	CASRGTSGSRETQYF
TRBJ1-5	.	TRBV19	many	TGTGCCAGTAGTATCTTGTACGGGGACGATCAGCCCCAGCATTTT	CASSILYGDDQPQHF
TRBJ1-1	.	TRBV12-5	many	TGTGCTAGTGGTTTGGTTTACTCGACGGGTGATGCTTTCTTT	CASGLVYSTGDAFF
TRBJ1-6	TRBD1	TRBV25-1	.	TGTGCCAACAAACAGGGGGCAAGCCTCCACTTT	CANKQGASLHF
TRBJ1-5	.	TRBV28	many	TGTGCCAGCAGTTTATGGGGAAGCAATCAGCCCCAGCATTTT	CASSLWGSNQPQHF
TRBJ2-2	TRBD2	TRBV7-2	many	TGTGCCAGCAGCTTAGCTAGCGGGAGGGGTACCGGGGAGCTGTTTTTT	CASSLASGRGTGELFF
TRBJ1-4	.	TRBV27	many	TGTGCCAGCAGTTTCCGGACACCAGTTGCAACTAATGAAAAACTGTTTTTT	CASSFRTPVATNEKLFF
TRBJ2-2	.	TRBV7-3	many	TGTGCCAGCAGCTTAACGCGGGCTACTAACACCGGGGAGCTGTTTTTT	CASSLTRATNTGELFF
TRBJ1-5	.	TRBV15	many	TGTGCCACCAGCAGAGAAGGGTACCCCAGTCAGCCCCAGCATTTT	CATSREGYPSQPQHF
TRBJ2-1	.	TRBV20-1	many	TGCAGTGCTAGTGAGCGTTACTACAATGAGCAGTTCTTC	CSASERYYNEQFF
TRBJ2-1	TRBD2	TRBV29-1	many	TGCAGCGCGGAGCCTATAGCGGGAATCTACAATGAGCAGTTCTTC	CSAEPIAGIYNEQFF
TRBJ1-6	.	TRBV28	many	TGTGCCAGCAGTGGCTCGACGAATTCACCCCTCCACTTT	CASSGSTNSPLHF
TRBJ2-7	TRBD1	TRBV2	.	TGTGCAGGGGACCAAGACAGGGCCTACGAGCAGTACTTC	CAGDQDRAYEQYF
TRBJ2-7	.	TRBV15	many	TGTGCCACCAGCAGGACAGTGGCCTACGAGCAGTACTTC	CATSRTVAYEQYF
TRBJ2-2	.	TRBV5-1	many	TGCGCCACCGAGACAGGGAACACCGGGGAGCTGTTTTTT	CATETGNTGELFF
TRBJ1-5	.	TRBV28	many	TGTGCCAGCAGTTTAGGTCGGCAGGGAAGAAATCAGCCCCAGCATTTT	CASSLGRQGRNQPQHF
TRBJ1-3	.	TRBV28	many	TGTGCCAGCAACGTGCGGGGGCCCAGGAGTGGAAACACCATATATTTT	CASNVRGPRSGNTIYF
TRBJ2-3	TRBD2	TRBV3-1	many	TGTGCCAGCAGCCTGACTAGCGGGAGGCCAGATACGCAGTATTTT	CASSLTSGRPDTQYF
TRBJ2-1	.	TRBV20-1	many	TGCAGTGCTAGAGATCCCTGGAGCTCCTACAATGAGCAGTTCTTC	CSARDPWSSYNEQFF
TRBJ2-7	TRBD1	TRBV19	many	TGTGCCAGTAGTTTACAGGGGACCGAGCAGTACTTC	CASSLQGTEQYF
TRBJ1-2	.	TRBV6-2/TRBV6-3	many	TGTGCCAGCAGTCGTCCGGGACGGCTCTATGGCTACACCTTC	CASSRPGRLYGYTF
TRBJ2-1	.	TRBV20-1	many	TGCAGTACACATAAGGACAGTTACAATGAGCAGTTCTTC	CSTHKDSYNEQFF
TRBJ2-5	TRBD2	TRBV28	many	TGTGCCAGCAGACGGCGGGGGGAAGAGACCCAGTACTTC	CASRRRGEETQYF
TRBJ1-2	.	TRBV9	many	TGTGCCAGCAGCGTCGGGGGACCTGGCTATGGCTACACCTTC	CASSVGGPGYGYTF
TRBJ1-5	TRBD1	TRBV28	many	TGTGCCAGCAGTTTATCGGGACAGGGATCCAATCAGCCCCAGCATTTT	CASSLSGQGSNQPQHF
TRBJ2-7	TRBD2	TRBV6-1	once	TGTGCCAGCAGGACTAGCGGGAGCGAGCAGTACTTC	CASRTSGSEQYF
TRBJ1-1	.	TRBV2	many	TGTGCCAGCACCGTGTACAGGAACACTGAAGCTTTCTTT	CASTVYRNTEAFF
TRBJ2-3	.	TRBV20-1	many	TGCAGTGCTGGGGGACTTTCCTACACAGATACGCAGTATTTT	CSAGGLSYTDTQYF
TRBJ2-3	TRBD1	TRBV12-3/TRBV12-4	many	TGTGCCAGCAGTTATACAGGGGGCCTTGATACGCAGTATTTT	CASSYTGGLDTQYF
TRBJ2-3	.	TRBV5-1	many	TGCGCCAGCAGCCTGGTTTCGGGGGCTCCCTTCACAGATACGCAGTATTTT	CASSLVSGAPFTDTQYF
TRBJ1-5	TRBD1	TRBV28	many	TGTGCCAGCAGTCTTCATTTCGGGACAGGGAAGGGACCCCAGCATTTT	CASSLHFGTGKGPQHF
TRBJ2-7	.	TRBV4-2	many	TGTGCCAGCAGCCAAGGGCCTTTGGCAGGGGTGGTGGGTGAGCAGTACTTC	CASSQGPLAGVVGEQYF
TRBJ1-1	TRBD1	TRBV30	many	TGTGCCTGGAAAAACAGGGGAATCACTGAAGCTTTCTTT	CAWKNRGITEAFF
TRBJ2-1	TRBD1	TRBV24-1	many	TGTGCCACCAGTACCGATGTTGGCAGGGGGTTGAATGAGCAGTTCTTC	CATSTDVGRGLNEQFF